Following are 5 T cell receptor beta chains from one sample sequenced in a study of cytomegalovirus exposure and HLA in healthy donors. The PCR was carried out with 60 Vbeta primers and 13 Jbeta primers. Clones were read by immunoSEQ multiplex PCR, and TCRdb kept only the in-frame ones, dropping some. The repertoire consists of about 130,000 clones, with around four fifths occurring once and the leading ten covering over 4%. The sample comprised PBMCs. These receptors all stem from a man aged 25-45 years in good health.

This clone showed up just a few times. The chain combines TRBV7-3 with TRBJ2-1; TRBD1 aligns across 7 bases. V gave up 0 bases and J gave up 8 bases; unmatched junction bases: 10. Germline loops: CDR1 SGHTA, CDR2 FQGTGA. This CDR3 is built from 16 residues. DNA of the CDR3: TGTGCCAGCAGCTTAACCCACAGGGGAATTAACGATGAGCAGTTCTTC. It is translated as CASSLTHRGINDEQFF.

This clone has a single count. The chain carries TRBV9 and TRBJ2-7, with D maybe TRBD2 (6 bases). The CDR3 runs to 15 residues. Germline V gives CDR1 SGDLS, CDR2 YYNGEE. The V end was cut by 4 bases, the J end by 3 bases, with 17 bases between. CDR3 region: CASSPQGGTGYEQYF. The CDR3 coding sequence is TGTGCCAGCAGCCCGCAAGGAGGGACGGGCTACGAGCAGTACTTC.

The V gene is TRBV25-1, the J gene TRBJ2-7; possibly TRBD2 for D (7 bases). V dropped 1 base and J dropped 0 bases, with 13 bases sitting between them. From germline, CDR1 is MGHDK and CDR2 SYGVNS. This CDR3 has 16 residues. This CDR3 is CASSEWGGGPSYEQYF. CDR3 nucleotide sequence: TGTGCCAGCAGTGAATGGGGAGGGGGGCCCTCCTACGAGCAGTACTTC.

This clone was seen a few times. The rearrangement links TRBV12-5 to TRBJ2-1, with 10 positions matching TRBD2. V was clipped by 2 bases and J by 4 bases; unmatched bases: 8. Germline CDR1 reads LGHNT; CDR2 reads FRNRAP. This CDR3 region has 17 residues. Written as DNA, the CDR3 is TGTGCTAGTGGTTTGCTAACGCCTAGCGGGAGTTACAATGAGCAGTTCTTC. Translation gives CASGLLTPSGSYNEQFF.

The chain is built from TRBV9 and TRBJ1-2; no clear D gene. V lost 4 bases, J lost 2 bases, and 9 bases lay in between. The V gene's germline CDR1 is SGDLS and CDR2 YYNGEE. This CDR3 spans 13 amino acids. This chain's CDR3 is CASSSGGNYGYTF. DNA for the CDR3: TGTGCCAGCAGCTCTGGAGGGAACTATGGCTACACCTTC.